Each of the 23 T cell receptor beta chains below was sequenced from the same sample in a study of shared clonotypes between healthy human individuals. Libraries were prepared by immunoSEQ multiplex PCR; TCRdb keeps only in-frame clonotypes and omits some of them. Of about 2.4 million clones listed, roughly 93% are singletons. Sample: naive CD4+ T cells from PBMCs. The subset: CD45RA+ positively selected. The receptor source for this set is a man between 18 and 29 years old in good health. Some clones in this sample may be carry-over from other donors' samples.

Turning to this clone: Different DNA sequences within this sample yield the same CDR3. This chain uses TRBV7-2 with TRBJ1-1, with D unresolved. The germline CDR1 and CDR2 sequences are SGHTA and FQGNSA. V shed 5 bases and J shed 2 bases, with 9 bases lying between them. The CDR3 is made up of 13 amino acids. The CDR3 protein is CASSLTPNTEAFF. Written as DNA, the CDR3 is TGTGCCAGCAGCCTCACCCCCAACACTGAAGCTTTCTTT.

This chain connects TRBV19 to TRBJ1-2; 9 nucleotides line up with TRBD1. The CDR3 runs 14 residues. V lost 6 bases, J lost 4 bases, and 6 bases stayed unmatched. CDR1 and CDR2 (germline): LNHDA, SQIVND (reference sequence). The CDR3 protein is CASSPTGGGYGYTF. The CDR3 region has the DNA TGTGCCAGTAGCCCGACAGGGGGTGGCTATGGCTACACCTTC.

The chain couples TRBV7-9 to TRBJ2-1; D not certain. This CDR3 has 13 residues. V shed 5 bases and J shed 10 bases, with 15 bases lying between them. CDR1 SEHNR and CDR2 FQNEAQ come from the germline V gene (reference sequence). CDR3 sequence reads: CASSGTYTREQFF. CDR3 in DNA: TGTGCCAGCAGCGGTACATACACCCGGGAGCAGTTCTTC.

The chain has TRBV7-9 and TRBJ1-5; D is unclear. The ends were cut back, 4 bases at V and 8 bases at J, with 15 bases in the middle. Germline CDR1 reads SEHNR; CDR2 reads FQNEAQ (reference sequence). This CDR3 region has 14 residues. The CDR3 spells CASSSRGSLEPQHF. In DNA form, the CDR3 reads TGTGCCAGCAGCTCTCGAGGGAGTCTGGAGCCCCAGCATTTT.

V is TRBV28 and J is TRBJ1-1; 8 positions match TRBD1. CDR1 MDHEN and CDR2 SYDVKM come from the germline V gene. The CDR3 contains 15 residues. The J segment lost 3 bases and the V segment lost 8 bases, leaving 11 bases of the junction unmatched. The CDR3 sequence: CASATTGEADTEAFF. For the CDR3, the DNA is TGTGCCAGCGCTACGACAGGGGAGGCGGACACTGAAGCTTTCTTT. The full variable domain, with the rest looked up from reference TRBV28 and TRBJ1-1, is DVKVTQSSRYLVKRTGEKVFLECVQDMDHENMFWYRQDPGLGLRLIYFSYDVKMKEKGDIPEGYSVSREKKERFSLILESASTNQTSMYLCASATTGEADTEAFFGQGTRLTVV.

Note on this clone: Other DNA sequences of this sample code for an identical CDR3. The chain has TRBV7-9 and TRBJ1-5, with 8 bases fitting TRBD1. With 5 bases clipped from V and 7 bases from J, the junction kept 7 bases outside the gene matches. The length of the CDR3 is 14 residues. CDR1 is SEHNR and CDR2 is FQNEAQ in the germline V gene (reference sequence). The CDR3 sequence: CASSRGQGRQPQHF. The CDR3 coding sequence is TGTGCCAGCAGCCGCGGACAGGGCAGACAGCCCCAGCATTTT.

This chain links TRBV2 with TRBJ1-5; D not resolved. This CDR3 region has 14 residues. Germline V lookup: CDR1 SNHLY, CDR2 FYNNEI. V dropped 3 bases and J dropped 2 bases, with 8 bases sitting between them. The DNA of the CDR3 is TGTGCCAGCAGTGACGTTTCAGGCAATCAGCCCCAGCATTTT. Its translation is CASSDVSGNQPQHF. Complete variable domain (other parts from reference TRBV2 and TRBJ1-5): EPEVTQTPSHQVTQMGQEVILRCVPISNHLYFYWYRQILGQKVEFLVSFYNNEISEKSEIFDDQFSVERPDGSNFTLKIRSTKLEDSAMYFCASSDVSGNQPQHFGDGTRLSIL.

The chain has TRBV6-5 and TRBJ2-7; 8 bases agree with TRBD2. Germline assignment: CDR1 MNHEY and CDR2 SVGAGI. J was trimmed by 3 bases and V by 6 bases; bases with no gene match: 4. The CDR3 covers 13 residues. The CDR3 DNA reads TGTGCCAGCAGCCTAGCGGGTTTCTACGAGCAGTACTTC. The encoded protein is CASSLAGFYEQYF.

J is TRBJ1-6 and V is TRBV5-1, with D hard to call. Germline CDR1 reads SGHRS; CDR2 reads YFSETQ. This CDR3 spans 14 amino acids. V lost 0 bases and J lost 5, with 6 bases in between. The DNA of the CDR3 is TGCGCCAGCAGCTTGGACTGGAATAATTCACCCCTCCACTTT. Amino acid sequence: CASSLDWNNSPLHF.

The V gene is TRBV27, the J gene TRBJ1-2; TRBD1 aligns across 9 bases. V was pared by 6 bases and J by 4 bases, with 6 bases of the junction left unmatched. CDR1 MNHEY and CDR2 SMNVEV come from the germline V gene (reference sequence). CDR3 length: 14 amino acids. The CDR3 region has the DNA TGTGCCAGCAGCACCGGGACAGGGTTCTATGGCTACACCTTC. Protein: CASSTGTGFYGYTF.

This clone showed up just a few times. The chain recombines TRBV2 with TRBJ1-1, with unresolved D. The V gene lost 7 bases and the J gene lost 11 bases, with 20 bases spanning the gap. The CDR3 runs to 13 residues. The germline gives CDR1 SNHLY, CDR2 FYNNEI. The CDR3 region is CASTLGGNQKAFF. The DNA for the CDR3 is TGTGCCAGCACCCTTGGAGGGAATCAGAAGGCTTTCTTT.

The chain joins TRBV5-1 to TRBJ1-1; a possible D gene is TRBD1 (6 bases). The V and J ends lost 6 bases and 4 bases respectively, with 25 bases between them. This CDR3 is built from 17 residues. The germline gives CDR1 SGHRS, CDR2 YFSETQ. CDR3 sequence reads: CASTLGGSGGGGTEAFF. The CDR3 DNA follows: TGCGCCAGCACCCTCGGGGGGTCGGGCGGGGGCGGCACTGAAGCTTTCTTT.

V is TRBV28 and J is TRBJ1-1; D gene ambiguous. The ends were cut back, 7 bases at V and 6 bases at J, with 18 bases in the middle. CDR1 is MDHEN, CDR2 SYDVKM, per germline. This CDR3 has 14 amino acids. CDR3 coding DNA: TGTGCCAGCACCACCTCCCACCTACAATCTGAAGCTTTCTTT. Translating gives CASTTSHLQSEAFF.

The chain links TRBV28 to TRBJ2-7; D perhaps matches TRBD1 (6 bases). The V end lost 2 bases, the J end lost 0 bases, and 17 bases lay between the germline ends. Germline assignment: CDR1 MDHEN and CDR2 SYDVKM. The CDR3 length is 17 residues. The CDR3 sequence: CASSLRKTGAGSYEQYF. In DNA form, the CDR3 reads TGTGCCAGCAGTTTACGAAAGACAGGTGCCGGCTCCTACGAGCAGTACTTC.

The J gene is TRBJ2-2, the V gene TRBV28; D is perhaps TRBD1 (5 bases). V shed 3 bases and J shed 2 bases, with 10 bases lying between them. Germline CDR1 MDHEN, CDR2 SYDVKM. This CDR3 contains 15 residues. As DNA, the CDR3 is TGTGCCAGCAGTTTGGGGCAGGTTAACACCGGGGAGCTGTTTTTT. Residues: CASSLGQVNTGELFF.

The chain combines TRBV5-1 with TRBJ2-7; either TRBD1 or TRBD2 may fit D (6 bases each). V was trimmed by 7 bases and J by 2 bases, leaving 16 bases between them. The CDR3 totals 14 residues. The germline V gene has CDR1 SGHRS and CDR2 YFSETQ. The DNA of the CDR3 is TGCGCCAGCGCGGGGAGTGGGGGGCCCTACGAGCAGTACTTC. Translation: CASAGSGGPYEQYF.

The chain is built from TRBV6-5 and TRBJ1-5; 7 bases match TRBD1. Germline CDR1 is MNHEY and CDR2 is SVGAGI. This CDR3 has 15 amino acids. The V segment lost 6 bases and the J segment 0 bases; nucleotides outside the gene matches: 5. CDR3 sequence (DNA): TGTGCCAGCAGGCCCGGGACAGCTAGCAATCAGCCCCAGCATTTT. As protein: CASRPGTASNQPQHF.

The chain employs TRBV5-1 and TRBJ1-4; TRBD1 is a possible D gene (6 bases). This CDR3 is built from 14 residues. From germline, CDR1 is SGHRS and CDR2 YFSETQ. The V and J ends lost 6 bases and 5 bases respectively, with 14 bases between them. The CDR3 loop reads CASNQGQRNEKLFF. In nucleotides, the CDR3 is TGCGCCAGCAACCAAGGACAGCGGAATGAAAAACTGTTTTTT.

This chain links TRBV18 with TRBJ2-4; perhaps TRBD1 as D (5 bases). Looked up from germline, CDR1 is KGHSH and CDR2 is LQKENI. This CDR3 is 14 amino acids long. V lost 6 bases and J 5 bases, leaving 14 bases between the germline ends. The CDR3 loop reads CASSPDTRENIQYF. The DNA for the CDR3 is TGTGCCAGCTCCCCGGACACCCGAGAAAACATTCAGTACTTC.

The chain links TRBV28 to TRBJ2-2; D possibly corresponds to TRBD2 (6 bases). Germline CDR1 reads MDHEN; CDR2 reads SYDVKM. V lost 2 bases and J lost 1, with 14 bases in between. The CDR3 runs 17 residues. The CDR3 DNA is TGTGCCAGCAGTTTAACGGGCGCTAGCGAGAACACCGGGGAGCTGTTTTTT. The encoded protein is CASSLTGASENTGELFF.

The chain combines TRBV27 with TRBJ2-2; a possible D gene is TRBD1 (6 bases). Germline-derived CDR1 and CDR2 are MNHEY and SMNVEV (reference sequence). This CDR3 spans 14 amino acids. The V gene lost 4 bases and the J gene lost 4 bases, with 10 bases spanning the gap. The CDR3 nucleotides are TGTGCCAGCAGTTGGACAGTTGTCACCGGGGAGCTGTTTTTT. Protein sequence: CASSWTVVTGELFF.

J is TRBJ2-7 and V is TRBV7-2, with 11 bases fitting TRBD2. CDR3 length equals 15 residues. Germline CDR1 SGHTA, CDR2 FQGNSA. V was clipped by 5 bases and J by 6 bases; unmatched bases: 9. The CDR3 nucleotides are TGTGCCAGCAGCCCGACTAGCGGGGAGAAGGTCGAGCAGTACTTC. Translated, it gives CASSPTSGEKVEQYF. Drawing the rest from reference TRBV7-2 and TRBJ2-7, the complete variable domain is GAGVSQSPSNKVTEKGKDVELRCDPISGHTALYWYRQSLGQGLEFLIYFQGNSAPDKSGLPSDRFSAERTGGSVSTLTIQRTQQEDSAVYLCASSPTSGEKVEQYFGPGTRLTVT.

This chain joins TRBV7-8 and TRBJ1-5; 9 positions agree with TRBD1. CDR1 and CDR2 (germline): SGHVS, FQNEAQ. Unmatched junction bases numbered 10, after V lost 6 bases and J lost 4 bases. The CDR3 has 16 residues. CDR3 amino acids: CASRSEDRGNNQPQHF. CDR3 bases: TGTGCCAGCAGGAGCGAGGACAGGGGTAATAATCAGCCCCAGCATTTT.